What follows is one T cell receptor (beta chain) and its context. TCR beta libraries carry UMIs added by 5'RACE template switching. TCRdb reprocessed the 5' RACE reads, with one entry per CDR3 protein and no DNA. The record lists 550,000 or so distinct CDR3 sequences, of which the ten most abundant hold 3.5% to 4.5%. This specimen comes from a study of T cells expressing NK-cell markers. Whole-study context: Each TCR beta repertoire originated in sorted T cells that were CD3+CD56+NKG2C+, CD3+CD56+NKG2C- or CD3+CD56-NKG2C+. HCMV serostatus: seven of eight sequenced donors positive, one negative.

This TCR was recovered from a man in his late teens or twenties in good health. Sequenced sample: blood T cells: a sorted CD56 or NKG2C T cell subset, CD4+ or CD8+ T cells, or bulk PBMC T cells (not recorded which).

The CDR3 is CAWSGTGGTRNYGYTF. The chain employs TRBV30 and TRBJ1-2. Germline V gene lookup returns CDR1 GTSNPN and CDR2 SVGIG (reference sequence). The CDR3 is 16 residues long.